This TCR beta chain was obtained from a study of shared clonotypes between healthy human individuals (dated by TCRdb to between 2020 and 2021). For the study in its entirety: The cohort comprised two women and a few men aged 18 to 49 years. Per donor, leukapheresis produced somewhere between about 0.85 and 10 billion PBMCs. For each donor, CD4 naive and CD4 memory were each run on three plates, CD8 naive on two plates, and CD8 memory on one plate. Blood TCR repertoires of five healthy adults were deeply sequenced to estimate repertoire size and the extent of clonotype sharing between individuals. To increase sequencing depth and limit assay-specific biases, TCR repertoire library preparation and sequencing were carried out by different laboratories using diverse techniques.

The donors were healthy, HIV-negative adults with no recently reported acute infections or vaccinations. All donors were Caucasian adults living in Nashville, Tennessee, USA. Magnetic negative selection was used to enrich CD4+ T cells, after which naive cells were positively selected on CD45RA and the negative fraction became the memory subset. After blood collection by leukapheresis, PBMCs were isolated using Ficoll-Histopaque density gradient centrifugation and then cryopreserved in the vapor phase of liquid nitrogen. Purity and quantity of every magnetically sorted T cell population were checked by analytical flow cytometry. Each sorted fraction had its genomic DNA isolated and then quantified by UV absorbance on a Nanodrop 2000c. TCR CDR3 regions were amplified from genomic DNA by multiplex PCR using the deep immunoSEQ assay. Extracted genomic DNA from each cell subset was spread evenly across all wells of several immunoSEQ 96-well plates, with each plate serving as a replicate. Each replicate PCR for sorted subsets received about 180 ng genomic DNA, equal to about 30,000 T cell genomes. Purified libraries were quantified with a Qubit 3.0 fluorometer, sized on a Bioanalyzer 2100, and re-quantified with the KAPA Library Quantification kit. Each immunoSEQ 96-well plate was sequenced on its own single-read 150-cycle Illumina NextSeq 550 flow cell. The paper's data handling went like this. The immunoSEQ output contained only junctional sequences without quality scores, so filtering could not match that applied to full-length reads. Sequences were annotated with PyIR, a Python wrapper for IgBLAST v1.9, and V/J genes and CDR3 were assigned using IMGT germline references. Reads with weak V/J assignments (E-value above 1e-6), missing CDR3, stop codons, out-of-frame junctions, or ambiguous translated residues were removed. A V3J clonotype was defined by an identical inferred V gene, J gene, and CDR3 amino acid sequence. Percentage overlap between repertoires was calculated by dividing the number of shared unique clonotypes by the size of the smaller repertoire. Richness of each repertoire was evaluated using RTK rarefaction, the Chao1 estimator, and Recon v2.1 estimates of unobserved clonotypes. Generation probabilities for all TCRbeta clonotypes obtained by the gDNA method from a handful of donors were computed using OLGA. TCRdb stores this immuneACCESS table with in-frame sequences only. Part of the clones is absent; in the studies checked, under half of the shortfall reflects unresolved V genes, and no reason is known for the rest. Clone size and the V and J calls come from that table; the DNA yielded D and trimming. This sample comprises around 700,000 clones, around 74% of them detected only once. The ten largest clonotypes hold 1.5% to 2% of the sample.

CDR1 is given as MGHDK and CDR2 as SYGVNS, both from the germline V gene. Counted from cysteine to phenylalanine, this CDR3 has 13 amino acids. The entry retains the CDR3 DNA only, 39 bases that are in frame from base 1. Trimming costs V 7 bases and J 6 bases, and their ends lie 14 bases apart. Study-level results and caveats: Sharing across a few donors was observed for approximately 5% of naive CD4, under 4% of naive CD8, about 2.3% of memory CD4, and about 0.4% of memory CD8 clonotypes. Because the study included a small number of donors, the genetic and exposure-history diversity represented was limited. Sampling was restricted to blood, and TCR repertoires in tissues likely differ from the TCR repertoires found in blood. Incomplete sequencing was indicated by rarefaction of sorted-subset datasets, despite the large sequencing depth. Compared with non-shared clonotypes, clonotypes shared by all four sorted-subset donors had higher generation probabilities. Naive subsets generally had larger estimated clonotype richness than memory subsets did. Pairwise subsampling led to the expectation that sequencing depth would affect the degree of clonotype sharing among donors.

In regard to this clone: Its antigen specificity is not known. Base-call qualities are not available, and no considerably larger clone is one nucleotide away.

The sample comprised memory CD4+ T cells sorted from blood. The intended sense of this specimen's cell subset or site label: CD45RA-negative fraction. The V and J genes are TRBV25-1 and TRBJ2-3; the D region is possibly TRBD1 or TRBD2, each matching across 5 bases. The clonotype originates from a woman under 40 in good health. The DNA sequence is given as TGTGCCAGCATAGCCTGGGGCGGGGATACGCAGTATTTT. It codes for CASIAWGGDTQYF.